This T cell receptor (beta chain) was recorded in a study of blood T cell repertoires in COVID-19. In the study overall: Acute-phase and convalescent COVID-19 samples originated in the United States, Italy and Spain. Sources were T cells, B-cell-depleted T cells, or PBMCs; the material itself was cDNA or gDNA.

Original data processing: Amplification of reference gene primers provided the estimated nucleated cell counts. The protocol was immunoSEQ multiplex PCR, while the TCRdb copy is restricted to in-frame clones and leaves out a portion. Clonal size and the V and J genes are those of that table, whereas D and trimming came from the DNA. Seen here are some 200,000 clones, 70% to 90% observed once, and the top ten hold around 0.77%. Germline assignment: CDR1 SGHRS and CDR2 YFSETQ. V was pared by 5 bases and J by 0 bases, with 13 bases between. There are 15 residues in the CDR3. Cohorts were determined from participant-reported clinical history.

This chain joins TRBV5-1 and TRBJ2-3; D perhaps matches TRBD2 (6 bases). The sample comprised PBMCs or T cells enriched from blood (not recorded which). The clonotype was recovered from a woman younger than 35 who had recovered from COVID-19. The DNA of the CDR3 is TGCGCCAGCAGGCGGGCGGGAACTAGCACAGATACGCAGTATTTT. This sequence encodes CASRRAGTSTDTQYF.